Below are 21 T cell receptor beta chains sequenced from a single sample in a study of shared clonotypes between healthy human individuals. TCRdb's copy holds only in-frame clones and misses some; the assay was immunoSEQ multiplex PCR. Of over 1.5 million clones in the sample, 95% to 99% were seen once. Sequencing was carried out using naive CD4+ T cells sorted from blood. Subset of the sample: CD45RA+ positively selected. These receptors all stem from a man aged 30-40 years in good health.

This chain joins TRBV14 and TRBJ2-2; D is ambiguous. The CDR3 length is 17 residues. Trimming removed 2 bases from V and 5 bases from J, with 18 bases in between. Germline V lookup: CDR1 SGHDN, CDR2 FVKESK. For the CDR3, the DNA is TGTGCCAGCAGCCAACTGGGTCTTACAAACCCGACCGGGGAGCTGTTTTTT. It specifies CASSQLGLTNPTGELFF.

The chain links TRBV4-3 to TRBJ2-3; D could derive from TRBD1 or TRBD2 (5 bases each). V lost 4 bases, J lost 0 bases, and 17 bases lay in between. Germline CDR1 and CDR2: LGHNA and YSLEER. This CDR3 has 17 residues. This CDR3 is CASSPLGPGPSTDTQYF. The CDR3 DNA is TGCGCCAGCAGCCCTCTCGGACCGGGACCTAGCACAGATACGCAGTATTTT.

CDR3 amino acids: CASSHRQGGSYEQYF. CDR3 nucleotide sequence: TGTGCCAGCAGCCACAGACAGGGGGGATCCTACGAGCAGTACTTC. The chain recombines TRBV7-9 with TRBJ2-7, with 9 positions matching TRBD1. The germline V gene has CDR1 SEHNR and CDR2 FQNEAQ (reference sequence). V shed 5 bases and J 1 base; nucleotides not matched to a gene: 6. This CDR3 spans 15 amino acids.

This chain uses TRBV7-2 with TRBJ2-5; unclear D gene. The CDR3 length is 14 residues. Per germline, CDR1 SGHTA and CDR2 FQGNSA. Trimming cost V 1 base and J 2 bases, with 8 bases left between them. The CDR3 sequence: CASSLGVPQETQYF. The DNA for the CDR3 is TGTGCCAGCAGCTTAGGGGTCCCGCAAGAGACCCAGTACTTC.

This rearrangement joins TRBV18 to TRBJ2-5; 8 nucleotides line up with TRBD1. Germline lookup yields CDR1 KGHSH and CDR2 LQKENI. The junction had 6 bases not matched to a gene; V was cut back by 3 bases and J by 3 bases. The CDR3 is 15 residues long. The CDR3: CASSPFSTGEETQYF. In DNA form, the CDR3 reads TGTGCCAGCTCACCTTTTTCGACAGGGGAAGAGACCCAGTACTTC.

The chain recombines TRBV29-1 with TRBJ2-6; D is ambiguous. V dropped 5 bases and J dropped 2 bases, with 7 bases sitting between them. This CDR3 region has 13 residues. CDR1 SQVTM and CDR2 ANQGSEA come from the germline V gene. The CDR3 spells CSVTNTGANVLTF. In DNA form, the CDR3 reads TGCAGCGTTACTAACACTGGGGCCAACGTCCTGACTTTC.

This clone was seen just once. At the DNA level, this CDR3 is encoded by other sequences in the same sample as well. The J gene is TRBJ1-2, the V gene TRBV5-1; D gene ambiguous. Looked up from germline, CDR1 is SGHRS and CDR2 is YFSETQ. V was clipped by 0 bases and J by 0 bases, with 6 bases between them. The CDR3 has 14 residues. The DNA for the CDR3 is TGCGCCAGCAGCTTGGTAACAGCTAACTATGGCTACACCTTC. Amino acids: CASSLVTANYGYTF. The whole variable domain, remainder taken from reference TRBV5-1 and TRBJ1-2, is KAGVTQTPRYLIKTRGQQVTLSCSPISGHRSVSWYQQTPGQGLQFLFEYFSETQRNKGNFPGRFSGRQFSNSRSEMNVSTLELGDSALYLCASSLVTANYGYTFGSGTRLTVV.

This CDR3 is CASSERDRGYGYTF. Here the CDR3 DNA reads TGTGCCAGCAGTGAAAGGGACAGGGGCTATGGCTACACCTTC. V is TRBV2 and J is TRBJ1-2, with 10 bases that match TRBD1. This CDR3 region has 14 residues. CDR1 SNHLY and CDR2 FYNNEI come from the germline V gene. Trimming took 2 bases from V and 4 from J; bases not matched to a gene: 1. The full variable domain, rest sourced from reference TRBV2 and TRBJ1-2, is EPEVTQTPSHQVTQMGQEVILRCVPISNHLYFYWYRQILGQKVEFLVSFYNNEISEKSEIFDDQFSVERPDGSNFTLKIRSTKLEDSAMYFCASSERDRGYGYTFGSGTRLTVV.

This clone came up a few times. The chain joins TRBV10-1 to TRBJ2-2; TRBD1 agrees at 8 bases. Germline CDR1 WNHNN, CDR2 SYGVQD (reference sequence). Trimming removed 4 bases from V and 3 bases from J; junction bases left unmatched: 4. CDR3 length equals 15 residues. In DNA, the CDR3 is TGCGCCAGCAGTGCAGGGGGCCGTTACACCGGGGAGCTGTTTTTT. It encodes CASSAGGRYTGELFF.

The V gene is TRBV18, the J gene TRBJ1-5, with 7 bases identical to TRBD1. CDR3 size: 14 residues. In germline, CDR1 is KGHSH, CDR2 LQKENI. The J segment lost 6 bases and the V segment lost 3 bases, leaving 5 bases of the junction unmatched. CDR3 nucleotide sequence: TGTGCCAGCTCACCGACAGGGTACGGTCAGCCCCAGCATTTT. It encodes CASSPTGYGQPQHF.

As DNA, the CDR3 is TGTGCCAGCACATTACAGGGGCCATTGGAAAAACTGTTTTTT. Translating gives CASTLQGPLEKLFF. The chain is built from TRBV6-1 and TRBJ1-4; 7 positions agree with TRBD1. Trimming removed 7 bases from V and 8 bases from J; junction bases left unmatched: 10. The CDR3 runs to 14 residues. The V gene's germline CDR1 is MNHNS and CDR2 SASEGT.

The CDR3: CASSSAGTPTYNEQFF. The CDR3 DNA is TGTGCCAGTAGTAGTGCCGGGACGCCCACCTACAATGAGCAGTTCTTC. The chain carries TRBV19 and TRBJ2-1; D tentatively fits TRBD1 or TRBD2 (5 bases each). Germline V gene sequence: CDR1 LNHDA, CDR2 SQIVND (reference sequence). The CDR3 is 16 amino acids. The germline V and J ends were trimmed by 4 bases and 2 bases, with 15 bases remaining between them.

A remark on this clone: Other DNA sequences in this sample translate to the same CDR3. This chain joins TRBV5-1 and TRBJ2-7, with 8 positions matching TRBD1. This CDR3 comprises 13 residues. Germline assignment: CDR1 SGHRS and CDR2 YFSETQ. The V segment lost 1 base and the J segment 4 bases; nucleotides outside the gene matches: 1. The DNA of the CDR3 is TGCGCCAGCAGCTTGTACAGGGGGTACGAGCAGTACTTC. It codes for CASSLYRGYEQYF.

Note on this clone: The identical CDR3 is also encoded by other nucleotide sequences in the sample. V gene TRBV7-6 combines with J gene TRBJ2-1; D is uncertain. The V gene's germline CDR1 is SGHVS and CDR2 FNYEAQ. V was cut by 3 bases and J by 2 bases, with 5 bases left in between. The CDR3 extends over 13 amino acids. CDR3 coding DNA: TGTGCCAGCAGCTTTAGTCCCTACAATGAGCAGTTCTTC. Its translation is CASSFSPYNEQFF.

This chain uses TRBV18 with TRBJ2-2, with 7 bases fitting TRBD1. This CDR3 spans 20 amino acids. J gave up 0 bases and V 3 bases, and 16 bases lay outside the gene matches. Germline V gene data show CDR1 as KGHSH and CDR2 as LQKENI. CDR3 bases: TGTGCCAGCTCACCGGTCGGTATGACAGGGAATAGGGCGAACACCGGGGAGCTGTTTTTT. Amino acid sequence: CASSPVGMTGNRANTGELFF.

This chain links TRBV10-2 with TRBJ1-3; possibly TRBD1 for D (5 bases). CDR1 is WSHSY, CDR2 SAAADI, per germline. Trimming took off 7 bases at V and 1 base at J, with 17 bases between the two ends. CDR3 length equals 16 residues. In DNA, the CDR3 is TGCGCCAGCACTAACGTCGCGGGGGTGTCTGGAAACACCATATATTTT. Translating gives CASTNVAGVSGNTIYF.

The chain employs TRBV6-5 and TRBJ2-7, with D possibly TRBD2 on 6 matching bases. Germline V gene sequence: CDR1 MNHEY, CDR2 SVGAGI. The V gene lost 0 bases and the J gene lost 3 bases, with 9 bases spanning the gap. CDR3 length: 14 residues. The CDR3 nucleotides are TGTGCCAGCAGTTACTCCGGGGGAGGCTACGAGCAGTACTTC. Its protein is CASSYSGGGYEQYF.

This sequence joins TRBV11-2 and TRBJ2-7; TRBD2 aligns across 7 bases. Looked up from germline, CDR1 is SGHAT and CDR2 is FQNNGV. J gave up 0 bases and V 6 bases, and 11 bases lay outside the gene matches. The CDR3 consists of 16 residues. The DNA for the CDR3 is TGTGCCAGCAGTTTCAATGGGGGGGAAGACTCCTACGAGCAGTACTTC. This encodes CASSFNGGEDSYEQYF. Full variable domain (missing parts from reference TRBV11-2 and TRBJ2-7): EAGVAQSPRYKIIEKRQSVAFWCNPISGHATLYWYQQILGQGPKLLIQFQNNGVVDDSQLPKDRFSAERLKGVDSTLKIQPAKLEDSAVYLCASSFNGGEDSYEQYFGPGTRLTVT.

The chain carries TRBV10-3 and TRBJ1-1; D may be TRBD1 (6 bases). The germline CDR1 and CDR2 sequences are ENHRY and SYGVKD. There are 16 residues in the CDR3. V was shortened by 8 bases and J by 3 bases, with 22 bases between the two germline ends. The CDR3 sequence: CAIRGDQGRWDTEAFF. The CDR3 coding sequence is TGTGCCATCCGCGGGGATCAGGGGAGATGGGACACTGAAGCTTTCTTT.

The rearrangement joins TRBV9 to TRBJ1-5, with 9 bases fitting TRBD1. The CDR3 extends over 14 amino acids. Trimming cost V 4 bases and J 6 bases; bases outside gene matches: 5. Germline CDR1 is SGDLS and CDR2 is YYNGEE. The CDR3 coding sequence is TGTGCCAGCAGCCAAACAGGGGGCGGTCAGCCCCAGCATTTT. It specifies CASSQTGGGQPQHF.

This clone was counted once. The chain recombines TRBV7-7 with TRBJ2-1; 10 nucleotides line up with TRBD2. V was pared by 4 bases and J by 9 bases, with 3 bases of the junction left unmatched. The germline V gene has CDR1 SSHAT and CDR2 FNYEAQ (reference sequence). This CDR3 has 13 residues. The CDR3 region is CASSSGLAIEQFF. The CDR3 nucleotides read TGTGCCAGCAGCTCGGGACTAGCGATTGAGCAGTTCTTC.